This is a list of T cell receptor beta chains from one sample in a study of HIV-infected patients and healthy controls. TCRdb used MiXCR to reprocess the 5' RACE reads, holding one entry per CDR3 protein. The table has about 10,000 distinct CDR3 sequences, approximately 5.2% seen once. The sequenced sample was blood, obtained before antiretroviral therapy. The receptor source for this set is an adult with HIV infection. Both conserved end residues are trimmed from each CDR3. D genes are given only for firm matches.

J	V	D	CDR3
TRBJ2-1	TRBV12-5	NA	ASGLNEQF
TRBJ2-3	TRBV7-9	NA	ASSRGGSTDTQY
TRBJ2-1	TRBV12-3/TRBV12-4	NA	ASSLGLVSL
TRBJ2-3	TRBV4-1	NA	ASSPRGETPTQY
TRBJ2-1	TRBV3-1	NA	ASSSGLSSYNEQF
TRBJ1-2	TRBV5-1	NA	ASSFEGNGYT
TRBJ2-1	TRBV4-2	TRBD2	ASSLHSSSGGGDEQF
TRBJ1-2	TRBV28	TRBD1	SSSSGGAGYGYT
TRBJ2-1	TRBV20-1	NA	SASTDRDQDNEQF
TRBJ1-6	TRBV10-2	NA	ASSEANSPLH
TRBJ2-7	TRBV12-3/TRBV12-4	NA	ASSPQAYEQY
TRBJ2-5	TRBV28	NA	ASSTPPLGVRETQY
TRBJ1-5	TRBV2	NA	ASSKQGVNQPQH
TRBJ2-3	TRBV5-1	TRBD2	ASSKTSGGAPDTQY
TRBJ2-3	TRBV13	NA	ASSLGRGDTQY
TRBJ1-2	TRBV7-9	NA	ASSQWGGYT
TRBJ2-5	TRBV7-9	NA	ASSLGGRETQY
TRBJ2-5	TRBV18	TRBD2	ASSPVSGASETQY
TRBJ2-1	TRBV20-1	TRBD2	SASSGGYNEQF
TRBJ2-6	TRBV11-1	TRBD1	ASSFWDRSSGANVLT
TRBJ2-1	TRBV12-3/TRBV12-4	TRBD2	ASSSPSGGQWRF
TRBJ2-3	TRBV10-3	TRBD2	AIGLAGGDTQY
TRBJ2-1	TRBV7-9	TRBD2	ASSLVAGGGYEQF
TRBJ2-7	TRBV7-2	TRBD1	ATTGTGSYEQY
TRBJ2-3	TRBV7-9	NA	ASSLFGTGILDTQY
TRBJ2-5	TRBV5-1	TRBD1	ASSWGDRAETQY
TRBJ2-3	TRBV23-1	TRBD2	ASSHPELSGGRTDTQY
TRBJ2-7	TRBV28	NA	ASSLTVPSYEQY
TRBJ1-1	TRBV12-3/TRBV12-4	NA	ASSLDPSIFVGGIGTEAF
TRBJ2-2	TRBV6-6	NA	ASSIRDTYTGELF
TRBJ2-1	TRBV7-9	NA	ASTLGDNEQF
TRBJ2-2	TRBV2	TRBD2	ASSGLAGEGGELF
TRBJ2-5	TRBV11-2	TRBD2	ASSLNLAEQETQY
TRBJ2-3	TRBV7-2	TRBD2	ASSLTSSGVADTQY
TRBJ1-6	TRBV6-1	TRBD1	ASSEALTGGGSPLH
TRBJ1-5	TRBV28	NA	ASSLPGPYQPQH
TRBJ2-3	TRBV12-3/TRBV12-4	NA	ASSRSGGAGDTQY
TRBJ2-7	TRBV12-3/TRBV12-4	NA	ASNEGGWTREQY
TRBJ2-2	TRBV24-1	TRBD1	ATSDPGQVNGELF
TRBJ2-3	TRBV28	TRBD2	ASSSLLGLAGGPRADTQY
TRBJ1-4	TRBV10-3	NA	AISENSFNEKLF
TRBJ2-5	TRBV9	NA	ASSVGGLTQETQY
TRBJ1-5	TRBV12-3/TRBV12-4	NA	ASSFTGLNQPQH
TRBJ2-6	TRBV29-1	NA	SVEDGGVSGANVLT
TRBJ2-2	TRBV29-1	NA	SHIQPNTGELF
TRBJ2-3	TRBV9	TRBD2	ASSVSGRGTTDTQY
TRBJ2-3	TRBV6-6	NA	ASGQRQVTDTQY
TRBJ2-1	TRBV20-1	NA	SAPSWYNEQF